This TCR beta chain is drawn from a study of identical twins. Study conclusions and caveats: Invariant MAIT and iNKT cells could partly confound zero-insertion analyses. With beta out-of-frame sequences, excess sharing by twins was weaker.

This CDR3 has 11 residues. The germline V and J ends were trimmed by 8 bases and 3 bases, with 7 bases remaining between them. Unique molecular identifiers were present on the cDNA, which also gained a universal primer site by template switching. MiXCR, run by TCRdb on the 5' RACE reads, gives a single entry per CDR3 protein. The data contain 600,000 to 850,000 distinct CDR3 sequences, roughly 18% of them seen just once; the ten biggest clones take up about an eighth. This clonotype was counted ten times or more. Its antigen is still unknown. Separately, the same data were catalogued under a study of T cells expressing NK-cell markers. From that paper: In five to seven donors, dominant CD3+CD56+NKG2C+ clonotypes ranked among the top 10 CD8+ clonotypes.

This sequence was found in a woman aged 18-30 years in good health. Input material: PBMCs. V gene TRBV12-3 or TRBV12-4 combines with J gene TRBJ1-1; D is undetermined. In DNA form, the CDR3 reads TGTGCCAGCGGTTGGGACACTGAAGCTTTCTTT. Translating it yields CASGWDTEAFF.